These 3 T cell receptor beta chains were all obtained from the same sample, sequenced in a study of radiation and T cells in renal cell carcinoma. Generated by immunoSEQ multiplex PCR, the TCRdb table keeps only in-frame clones and is missing some. This sample yields about 49,000 clones, of which approximately 80% are seen a single time; around 29% belongs to the top ten. Regarding time point: baseline pretreatment blood. Documented treatment: 15 Gy SBRT to primary tumor, nephrectomy 4 weeks later. The source material was blood, sampled from a patient whose treatment included radiotherapy and nephrectomy. Every receptor here comes from a woman aged 70-85 years with renal cell carcinoma.

This clone occurred once. The genes are TRBV12-5 and TRBJ2-3; D is undetermined. The CDR3 consists of 14 residues. V lost 4 bases, J lost 2 bases, and 10 bases lay in between. Germline V gene lookup returns CDR1 LGHNT and CDR2 FRNRAP. CDR3 sequence: CASGSPPYTDTQYF. In nucleotides, the CDR3 is TGTGCTAGTGGTTCCCCACCATACACAGATACGCAGTATTTT.

The V gene is TRBV6-1, the J gene TRBJ2-5; TRBD2 aligns across 8 bases. The CDR3 is 13 amino acids. V shed 7 bases, J shed 5 bases, and the junction held 6 bases outside the gene matches. CDR1 and CDR2 (germline): MNHNS, SASEGT. CDR3 nucleotide sequence: TGTGCCAGCAACCAGCGGGAGCAGGAGACCCAGTACTTC. Translated, it gives CASNQREQETQYF.

The chain couples TRBV6-1 to TRBJ1-5; D is ambiguous. V was clipped by 2 bases and J by 7 bases, with 9 bases between them. This CDR3 has 13 residues. The germline CDR1 and CDR2 sequences are MNHNS and SASEGT. The CDR3, as DNA: TGTGCCAGCAGTGAACTGGGAGGACAGCCCCAGCATTTT. This gives the protein CASSELGGQPQHF.